The clone carrying this TCR beta chain was recorded at least ten times. RNA transcripts provided the source from which TCR beta CDR3 regions were amplified. First-round RT-PCR targeting the TCR CDR3 was performed with the HTBI primer set. TCRdb ran MiXCR on the multiplex PCR reads and lists one entry per CDR3 protein. The data show over 500,000 distinct CDR3 sequences, around 15% seen once. The record originates from a study of T cells in Graves' hyperthyroidism and ophthalmopathy. CDR3 size: 17 residues. Germline CDR1 KGHSH, CDR2 LQKENI. Trimming stripped 5 bases from V and 0 bases from J, with 18 bases between.

Sequencing used blood. The V gene is TRBV18, the J gene TRBJ2-3; possibly TRBD2 for D (5 bases). The sequence came from a woman in her forties with Graves' hyperthyroidism. In nucleotides, the CDR3 is TGTGCCAGCTCAGGTGGCGGGCAACGCCTGAGCACAGATACGCAGTATTTT. Translation gives CASSGGGQRLSTDTQYF.